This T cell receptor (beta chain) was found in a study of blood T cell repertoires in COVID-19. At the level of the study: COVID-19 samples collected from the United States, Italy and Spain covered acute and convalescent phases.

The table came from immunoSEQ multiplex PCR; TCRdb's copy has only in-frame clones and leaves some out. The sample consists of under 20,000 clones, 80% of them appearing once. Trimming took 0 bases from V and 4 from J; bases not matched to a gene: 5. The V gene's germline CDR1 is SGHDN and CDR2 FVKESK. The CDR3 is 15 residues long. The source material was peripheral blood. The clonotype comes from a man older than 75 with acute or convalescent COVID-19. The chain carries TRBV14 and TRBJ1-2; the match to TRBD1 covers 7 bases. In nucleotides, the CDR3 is TGTGCCAGCAGCCAAGAAAGGACAGGACTCTATGGCTACACCTTC. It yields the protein CASSQERTGLYGYTF.